This TCR beta chain was retrieved from a study of T cell changes during pregnancy in multiple sclerosis. Per the germline V gene, CDR1 is KGHSH and CDR2 is LQKENI. With 6 bases clipped from V and 3 bases from J, the junction kept 5 bases outside the gene matches. The CDR3 is 14 amino acids. This table comes from immunoSEQ multiplex PCR, and its TCRdb copy is limited to in-frame clones, with some not included. The data show roughly 80,000 clones, about 92% seen once. The clonotype comes from a female donor with multiple sclerosis, enrolled in a pregnancy study. The material was peripheral blood, obtained before pregnancy. The chain joins TRBV18 to TRBJ1-5; TRBD1 matches 7 bases. This CDR3 reads CASSGTAPNQPQHF. The CDR3 DNA is TGTGCCAGCTCGGGGACAGCGCCCAATCAGCCCCAGCATTTT.